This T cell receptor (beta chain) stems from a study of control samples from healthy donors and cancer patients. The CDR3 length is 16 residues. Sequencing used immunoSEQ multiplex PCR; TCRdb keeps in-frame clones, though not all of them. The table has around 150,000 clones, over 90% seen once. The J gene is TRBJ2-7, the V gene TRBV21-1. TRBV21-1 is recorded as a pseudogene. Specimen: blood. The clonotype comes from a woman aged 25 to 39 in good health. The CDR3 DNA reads TGTGCCAGCAGCAAAACGGCGGTGGGGGATTCCTACGAGCAGTACTTC. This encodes CASSKTAVGDSYEQYF.